Presented here are 2 T cell receptor beta chains from one specimen sequenced in a study of OX40 agonist ivuxolimab in advanced cancers. Clones were sequenced by immunoSEQ multiplex PCR, and TCRdb holds only the in-frame ones, with some missing. The table has roughly 60,000 clones, around 82% seen once; the top ten hold around 2%. Sequencing was performed on CD4+ or CD8+ T cells sorted from blood, taken in a trial of the OX40 agonist ivuxolimab. These TCRs come from an adult with an advanced solid tumor such as melanoma, head and neck, liver or kidney cancer.

V is TRBV6-5 and J is TRBJ2-7; no clear D. The germline CDR1 and CDR2 sequences are MNHEY and SVGAGI. The CDR3 covers 11 residues. V was clipped by 5 bases and J by 4 bases, with 6 bases between them. DNA of the CDR3: TGTGCCAGCAGTACCCTTTACGAGCAGTACTTC. This gives the protein CASSTLYEQYF.

The chain's CDR3 is CASRGGDRNQPQHF. CDR3 nucleotides: TGTGCCAGCAGGGGGGGGGATAGAAATCAGCCCCAGCATTTT. The chain joins TRBV2 to TRBJ1-5; TRBD1 might be the D (5 bases). The length of the CDR3 is 14 residues. Trimming pared 6 bases from V and 4 bases from J, leaving 13 bases between. Germline CDR1 is SNHLY and CDR2 is FYNNEI.